What follows are 14 T cell receptor beta chains derived from one specimen sequenced in a study of low-dose radiotherapy and immunotherapy resistance in tumors. Time point here: after trial treatment. Indicated treatment: LDRT plus nivolumab, ipilimumab, low-dose cyclophosphamide and aspirin (RACIN trial). TRAV- and TRBV-specific primers primed first-strand cDNA, covering alpha and beta chains. Amplification, which lasted roughly 20 PCR cycles, used a constant-region primer and V-primer adapter to amplify TCRs. A single record per CDR3 protein comes from TCRdb applying MiXCR to the reads. Of around 80,000 distinct CDR3 sequences listed, around a sixth are singletons. Sequences were derived from PBMCs, sampled after low-dose radiotherapy plus immunotherapy. These receptors came from a male donor with prostate cancer.

The chain carries TRBV5-1 and TRBJ2-1; weak D call: TRBD1 (6 bases). This CDR3 region has 15 residues. V dropped 1 base and J dropped 5 bases, with 13 bases sitting between them. Germline values: CDR1 SGHRS, CDR2 YFSETQ. CDR3 in DNA: TGCGCCAGCAGCTTGTTAGGGGGACGTAACAATGAGCAGTTCTTC. Translated, it gives CASSLLGGRNNEQFF.

This clonotype was found many times. The gene calls are TRBV7-2 and TRBJ2-3; possibly TRBD2 for D (7 bases). This CDR3 is 15 amino acids long. Germline CDR1 and CDR2: SGHTA and FQGNSA. V lost 1 base, J lost 11 bases, and 19 bases lay in between. The CDR3 spells CASSLERLEGGVQYF. CDR3 sequence (DNA): TGTGCCAGCAGCTTAGAGAGGCTGGAGGGGGGGGTGCAGTATTTT.

This rearrangement joins TRBV6-2 or TRBV6-3 to TRBJ2-5; 8 nucleotides agree with TRBD2. J gave up 4 bases and V 0 bases, and 10 bases lay outside the gene matches. The V gene's germline CDR1 is MNHEY and CDR2 SVGEGT. The CDR3 has 17 amino acids. The CDR3 loop reads CASSYSKTGRARETQYF. CDR3 nucleotide sequence: TGTGCCAGCAGTTACTCGAAGACCGGGAGGGCCCGAGAGACCCAGTACTTC.

This clonotype showed up many times. This rearrangement joins TRBV24-1 to TRBJ2-1; D possibly corresponds to TRBD2 (6 bases). Germline assignment: CDR1 KGHDR and CDR2 SFDVKD. Trimming removed 6 bases at V and 1 base at J, with 21 bases between. The CDR3 length is 18 residues. The CDR3: CATSPHRSEGLSYNEQFF. CDR3 nucleotides: TGTGCCACCAGTCCCCACAGGTCGGAGGGGTTATCCTACAATGAGCAGTTCTTC.

This clonotype was seen at least ten times. This chain connects TRBV29-1 to TRBJ2-4, with a possible D match to TRBD2 (6 bases). Germline V gene sequence: CDR1 SQVTM, CDR2 ANQGSEA. The V gene lost 3 bases and the J gene lost 8 bases, with 17 bases spanning the gap. The CDR3 length is 14 residues. CDR3 sequence reads: CSVEVGSIGDIQYF. Written as DNA, the CDR3 is TGCAGCGTTGAGGTCGGGAGTATTGGGGACATTCAGTACTTC.

This clonotype was seen only a few times. The chain employs TRBV7-9 and TRBJ2-3; D possibly corresponds to TRBD2 (6 bases). V was shortened by 6 bases and J by 2 bases, with 15 bases between the two germline ends. The CDR3 runs to 15 residues. The germline CDR1 and CDR2 sequences are SEHNR and FQNEAQ (reference sequence). CDR3 sequence: CASSPRGLLTDTQYF. The CDR3 DNA reads as TGTGCCAGCAGTCCGCGGGGCCTTCTCACAGATACGCAGTATTTT.

Comments on this clonotype: A far larger clone lies a single base away; this is likely a read error. The chain uses TRBV11-2 and TRBJ2-1, with 7 positions matching TRBD2. The V segment lost 1 base and the J segment 10 bases; nucleotides outside the gene matches: 13. The CDR3 sequence is 16 residues long. Germline CDR1 reads SGHAT; CDR2 reads FQNNGV. CDR3 coding DNA: TGTGCCAGCAGCTTAGCCTCCTATACTAGCGCCTACGAGCAGTTCTTC. Its translation is CASSLASYTSAYEQFF. The variable domain in full, completed from reference TRBV11-2 and TRBJ2-1, reads EAGVAQSPRYKIIEKRQSVAFWCNPISGHATLYWYQQILGQGPKLLIQFQNNGVVDDSQLPKDRFSAERLKGVDSTLKIQPAKLEDSAVYLCASSLASYTSAYEQFFGPGTRLTVL.

This clonotype appeared many times. The chain combines TRBV12-3 or TRBV12-4 with TRBJ1-2, with TRBD1 identical over 7 bases. Trimming removed 4 bases from V and 4 bases from J; junction bases left unmatched: 3. CDR3 length equals 13 residues. CDR3 sequence (DNA): TGTGCCAGCAGTTCCGACAGGGTCTATGGCTACACCTTC. It yields the protein CASSSDRVYGYTF.

This clonotype was recorded at least ten times. The chain is built from TRBV12-3 or TRBV12-4 and TRBJ1-5; D remains unclear. V shed 3 bases and J shed 5 bases, with 11 bases lying between them. The CDR3 contains 14 residues. CDR3 DNA sequence: TGTGCCAGCAGTTTTGTCCCTAGAGATCAGCCCCAGCATTTT. It is translated as CASSFVPRDQPQHF.

In its sample, this clonotype was seen many times. The chain couples TRBV29-1 to TRBJ2-3; perhaps D is TRBD1 or TRBD2 (5 bases each). The CDR3 is made up of 13 amino acids. Germline CDR1 reads SQVTM; CDR2 reads ANQGSEA. Trimming left V 7 bases short and J 2 bases short, with 13 bases between. The CDR3 spells CSARGAYTDTQYF. For the CDR3, the DNA is TGCAGCGCCCGAGGGGCCTACACAGATACGCAGTATTTT.

Many counts were recorded for this clonotype. The rearrangement links TRBV4-1 to TRBJ1-3; D unclear. The CDR3 consists of 15 residues. The V end lost 3 bases, the J end lost 0 bases, and 9 bases lay between the germline ends. The germline V gene encodes CDR1 MGHRA and CDR2 YSYEKL. The CDR3 loop is CASSQRVNSGNTIYF. The CDR3 nucleotides are TGCGCCAGCAGCCAGAGGGTCAACTCTGGAAACACCATATATTTT.

Many counts were recorded for this clonotype. The CDR3 loop is CASSLGGSVGSEQFF. Written as DNA, the CDR3 is TGTGCCAGCAGCTTGGGGGGCTCCGTAGGGAGTGAGCAGTTCTTC. The V and J genes are TRBV5-4 and TRBJ2-1; the D gene could be TRBD1 or TRBD2 (5 bases each). The CDR3 extends over 15 amino acids. Deletions cut 0 bases from V and 9 bases from J, with 16 bases between. The germline V gene has CDR1 SGHNT and CDR2 YYREEE (reference sequence).

This clonotype has ten or more counts. The CDR3 here is CATGHNEKLFF. CDR3 nucleotide sequence: TGTGCCACGGGTCATAATGAAAAACTGTTTTTT. The rearrangement joins TRBV28 to TRBJ1-4; D is unclear. CDR1 is MDHEN and CDR2 is SYDVKM in the germline V gene. The germline V and J ends were trimmed by 10 bases and 4 bases, with 7 bases remaining between them. There are 11 residues in the CDR3.

The chain has TRBV6-4 and TRBJ2-1; TRBD2 agrees at 11 bases. This CDR3 spans 15 amino acids. Trimming removed 8 bases from V and 8 bases from J; junction bases left unmatched: 11. Germline values: CDR1 MRHNA, CDR2 SNTAGT. DNA for the CDR3: TGTGCCAGCGCGAGCGCTAGCGGGGGGTTCGATGAGCAGTTCTTC. Its protein is CASASASGGFDEQFF.